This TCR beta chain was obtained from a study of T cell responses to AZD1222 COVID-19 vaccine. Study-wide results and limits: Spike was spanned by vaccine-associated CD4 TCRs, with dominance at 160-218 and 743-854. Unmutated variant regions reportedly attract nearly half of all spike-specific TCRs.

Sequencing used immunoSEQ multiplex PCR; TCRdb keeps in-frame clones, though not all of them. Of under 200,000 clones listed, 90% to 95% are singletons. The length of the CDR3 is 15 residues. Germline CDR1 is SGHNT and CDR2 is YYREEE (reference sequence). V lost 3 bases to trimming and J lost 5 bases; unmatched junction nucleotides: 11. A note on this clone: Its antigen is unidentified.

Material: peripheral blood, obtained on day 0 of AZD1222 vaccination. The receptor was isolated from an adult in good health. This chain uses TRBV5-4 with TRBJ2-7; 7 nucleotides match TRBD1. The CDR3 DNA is TGTGCCAGCAGCTCAAGACAGGGATTCGGGAACGAGCAGTACTTC. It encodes CASSSRQGFGNEQYF.